A selection of T cell receptor beta chains follows, all from one sample in a study of a mutant IDH1 vaccine in newly diagnosed glioma. Libraries were prepared by immunoSEQ multiplex PCR; TCRdb keeps only in-frame clonotypes and omits some of them. Of roughly 76,000 clones listed, 85% are singletons. These receptors have no identified antigens. The sequencing used PBMCs, collected from a glioma patient whose treatment included an IDH1 peptide vaccine. These receptors were obtained from a man aged 25-45 years with glioma. Some clones in this sample may be carry-over from other donors' samples. The CDR3 runs from the conserved cysteine through the conserved F or W. Each record gives: D gene, clone size, J gene, V gene, CDR3 DNA, CDR3 protein. A D gene is named only where the DNA matches it firmly. Clone sizes are given selectively: once, few, many, or a class where the clone is expanded.

D: .; size: .; J: TRBJ2-1; V: TRBV18; DNA: TGTGCCAGCTCACCGGGGCCCCGTGTTCCCAATGAGCAGTTCTTC; CDR3: CASSPGPRVPNEQFF
D: TRBD2; size: .; J: TRBJ2-2; V: TRBV10-3; DNA: TGTGCCATCAGTGATGGACTAGCGGGGTCAAACACCGGGGAGCTGTTTTTT; CDR3: CAISDGLAGSNTGELFF
D: .; size: few; J: TRBJ2-5; V: TRBV4-1; DNA: TGCGCCAGCAGCCAGATCCTAGTTAGCCAGACCCAGTACTTC; CDR3: CASSQILVSQTQYF
D: .; size: .; J: TRBJ2-1; V: TRBV2; DNA: TGTGCCAGCCAAACAGGGCGGCGGTCTGGTGAGCAGTTCTTC; CDR3: CASQTGRRSGEQFF
D: .; size: few; J: TRBJ1-2; V: TRBV10-3; DNA: TGTGCCACCGACAACTATGGCTACACCTTC; CDR3: CATDNYGYTF
D: TRBD1; size: .; J: TRBJ1-2; V: TRBV9; DNA: TGTGCCAGCAGCCCCGGGACAGGGAATGGCTACACCTTC; CDR3: CASSPGTGNGYTF
D: .; size: .; J: TRBJ1-6; V: TRBV7-2; DNA: TGTGCCAGCAGCTTGGGGACTCCCGTGAGTTCACCCCTCCACTTT; CDR3: CASSLGTPVSSPLHF
D: TRBD2; size: .; J: TRBJ2-2; V: TRBV4-1; DNA: TGCGCCAGCAGCTATAGTTCGACTAGCGTTAACGGGGAGCTGTTTTTT; CDR3: CASSYSSTSVNGELFF
D: .; size: .; J: TRBJ2-3; V: TRBV6-1; DNA: TGTGCCAGCACCCAAGCCGGGGGTAGCACAGATACGCAGTATTTT; CDR3: CASTQAGGSTDTQYF
D: .; size: .; J: TRBJ1-6; V: TRBV4-3; DNA: TGCGCCAGCAGCCAAACAGGGACGGCACCCCTCCACTTT; CDR3: CASSQTGTAPLHF
D: .; size: .; J: TRBJ2-5; V: TRBV27; DNA: TGTGCCAGCAGTTTAGGGGGAGTTGAGACCCAGTACTTC; CDR3: CASSLGGVETQYF
D: TRBD2; size: .; J: TRBJ2-7; V: TRBV29-1; DNA: TGCAGCGCCCGGACTAGCGGCTACGAGCAGTACTTC; CDR3: CSARTSGYEQYF
D: .; size: .; J: TRBJ1-5; V: TRBV30; DNA: TGCGCCTGGAGTGTATCTCTGATCAATCAGCCCCAGCATTTT; CDR3: CAWSVSLINQPQHF
D: .; size: .; J: TRBJ1-1; V: TRBV9; DNA: TGTGCCAGCAGCCGGACGGCGAACACTGAAGCTTTCTTT; CDR3: CASSRTANTEAFF
D: .; size: few; J: TRBJ1-2; V: TRBV9; DNA: TGTGCCAGCAGCCCCCTAAACCGGGACAACCGTAATGGCTACACCTTC; CDR3: CASSPLNRDNRNGYTF
D: .; size: .; J: TRBJ2-7; V: TRBV28; DNA: TGTGCCATCCAACCCTTGACCGGCAGTGGTATATACGAGCAGTACTTC; CDR3: CAIQPLTGSGIYEQYF
D: .; size: .; J: TRBJ2-7; V: TRBV18; DNA: TGTGCCAGCTCACCGGACAGCTACGAGCAGTACTTC; CDR3: CASSPDSYEQYF
D: .; size: .; J: TRBJ2-3; V: TRBV5-6; DNA: TGTGCCAGCAGCTTAGTAGGTACAGATACGCAGTATTTT; CDR3: CASSLVGTDTQYF
D: .; size: few; J: TRBJ1-5; V: TRBV27; DNA: TGTGCCAGCAGTTTTGGGGGTCAGCCCCAGCATTTT; CDR3: CASSFGGQPQHF
D: TRBD1; size: .; J: TRBJ2-7; V: TRBV5-1; DNA: TGCGCCAGCAGCCAAGGGACAGGGACCTACGAGCAGTACTTC; CDR3: CASSQGTGTYEQYF
D: .; size: .; J: TRBJ2-3; V: TRBV4-3; DNA: TGCGCCAGCAGCCAAGATACGGGCACAGATACGCAGTATTTT; CDR3: CASSQDTGTDTQYF
D: TRBD1; size: .; J: TRBJ1-1; V: TRBV6-5; DNA: TGTGCCAGCAGTTACTCGGACAGGGGGCCCACTGAAGCTTTCTTT; CDR3: CASSYSDRGPTEAFF
D: .; size: few; J: TRBJ2-2; V: TRBV5-5; DNA: TGTGCCAGCAGCTTGGAGTACTCCGGGGAGCTGTTTTTT; CDR3: CASSLEYSGELFF
D: TRBD2; size: .; J: TRBJ2-1; V: TRBV7-6; DNA: TGTGCCAGCAGCTTAGAAGGCGGGGGGGCGTCGATTGAGCAGTTCTTC; CDR3: CASSLEGGGASIEQFF
D: .; size: .; J: TRBJ1-4; V: TRBV19; DNA: TGTGCCAGTAGTTTACCGGGGAGCGGAGGTAATGAAAAACTGTTTTTT; CDR3: CASSLPGSGGNEKLFF
D: .; size: .; J: TRBJ1-4; V: TRBV6-1; DNA: TGTGCCAGCAGTCCCGCCGGATTTAATGAAAAACTGTTTTTT; CDR3: CASSPAGFNEKLFF
D: .; size: .; J: TRBJ2-1; V: TRBV28; DNA: TGTGCCAGCACCACGATGAGCTCCTACAATGAGCAGTTCTTC; CDR3: CASTTMSSYNEQFF
D: .; size: .; J: TRBJ2-4; V: TRBV2; DNA: TGTGCCGTGGAAGGCCTAGCGCTAAACATTCAGTACTTC; CDR3: CAVEGLALNIQYF
D: TRBD1; size: .; J: TRBJ2-3; V: TRBV5-1; DNA: TGCGCCAGCAGCTTAGAAGGGACAGTAGTTATAGATACGCAGTATTTT; CDR3: CASSLEGTVVIDTQYF
D: .; size: .; J: TRBJ2-7; V: TRBV27; DNA: TGTGCCAGCAGTTCCCACCGGGGATACGAGCAGTACTTC; CDR3: CASSSHRGYEQYF
D: .; size: .; J: TRBJ1-5; V: TRBV29-1; DNA: TGCAGCGTACGGGACGGAAACGGCCAGCCCCAGCATTTT; CDR3: CSVRDGNGQPQHF
D: TRBD1; size: .; J: TRBJ1-2; V: TRBV2; DNA: TGTGCCAGCAGCCGGACCGGGACAGGGACTCTCTATGGCTACACCTTC; CDR3: CASSRTGTGTLYGYTF
D: .; size: .; J: TRBJ1-3; V: TRBV18; DNA: TGTGCCAGCTCACGGGGGGCCGGTTACTCTGGAAACACCATATATTTT; CDR3: CASSRGAGYSGNTIYF
D: TRBD2; size: .; J: TRBJ2-7; V: TRBV6-5; DNA: TGTGCCAGCAGCAACGGGGGGACCGAGCAGTACTTC; CDR3: CASSNGGTEQYF
D: TRBD2; size: .; J: TRBJ2-5; V: TRBV6-1; DNA: TGTGCCAGTTTAGCGGGAATGTGGGAGACCCAGTACTTC; CDR3: CASLAGMWETQYF
D: .; size: .; J: TRBJ2-7; V: TRBV7-9; DNA: TGTGCCAGCAGCTTCGGAGAGTCCTACGAGCAGTACTTC; CDR3: CASSFGESYEQYF
D: TRBD1; size: .; J: TRBJ1-2; V: TRBV5-4; DNA: TGTGCCAGCAGCGTGGACAGGGGGAGCTATGGCTACACCTTC; CDR3: CASSVDRGSYGYTF